A single sample is the source of the 14 T cell receptor beta chains below, sequenced in a study of cytomegalovirus exposure and HLA in healthy donors. 60 Vbeta and 13 Jbeta primers were used in PCR. Sequencing was performed with immunoSEQ multiplex PCR; in TCRdb, only in-frame clones are kept and a portion is missing. The sample carries 150,000 to 200,000 clones, roughly 68% recorded once. The sequenced sample was PBMCs. The source of these receptors is a woman in her 30s in good health and CMV-seronegative.

The chain joins TRBV11-2 to TRBJ2-5; 10 nucleotides align to TRBD1. The CDR3 spans 15 residues. Germline CDR1 and CDR2: SGHAT and FQNNGV. V trimming: 1 base; J trimming: 5 bases; junction bases outside the gene matches: 4. CDR3 sequence: CASSLGQGAWETQYF. CDR3 DNA sequence: TGTGCCAGCAGCTTAGGACAGGGGGCTTGGGAGACCCAGTACTTC. The variable domain in full, with the rest retrieved from reference TRBV11-2 and TRBJ2-5, is EAGVAQSPRYKIIEKRQSVAFWCNPISGHATLYWYQQILGQGPKLLIQFQNNGVVDDSQLPKDRFSAERLKGVDSTLKIQPAKLEDSAVYLCASSLGQGAWETQYFGPGTRLLVL.

The genes are TRBV7-3 and TRBJ1-2; perhaps TRBD1 as D (5 bases). Between the trimmed V and J ends, which lost 5 bases and 14 bases, there was a span of 21 bases. Germline CDR1 reads SGHTA; CDR2 reads FQGTGA. CDR3 length equals 13 residues. DNA of the CDR3: TGTGCCAGCAGCCAACCGGGGGGTTCCTCGTGGACCTTC. This sequence encodes CASSQPGGSSWTF.

The gene calls are TRBV11-2 and TRBJ1-1, with D possibly TRBD1 on 6 matching bases. V dropped 2 bases and J dropped 7 bases, with 14 bases sitting between them. This CDR3 has 14 amino acids. CDR1 SGHAT and CDR2 FQNNGV come from the germline V gene. CDR3 coding DNA: TGTGCCAGCAGCTTACAGGGGAAAAGGAGTGAAGCTTTCTTT. Amino acids: CASSLQGKRSEAFF. The variable domain in full, with the rest retrieved from reference TRBV11-2 and TRBJ1-1, is EAGVAQSPRYKIIEKRQSVAFWCNPISGHATLYWYQQILGQGPKLLIQFQNNGVVDDSQLPKDRFSAERLKGVDSTLKIQPAKLEDSAVYLCASSLQGKRSEAFFGQGTRLTVV.

This clone was counted once. This chain joins TRBV4-2 and TRBJ1-5; D may be TRBD1 (5 bases). CDR3 size: 15 residues. CDR1 and CDR2 from the germline V gene are LGHNA and YNFKEQ. V lost 0 bases to trimming and J lost 7 bases, with 13 bases between them. Here the CDR3 DNA reads TGTGCCAGCAGCCAAGAGGGGGGTTCTGGACAGCCCCAGCATTTT. Amino acid sequence: CASSQEGGSGQPQHF.

Only a few counts were recorded for this clone. The V call is TRBV1, the J call TRBJ2-7; the listed D gene, TRBD1, was not tested against the DNA. TRBV1 constitutes a pseudogene. The CDR3 has 14 residues. CDR3: CTSSQDSATNEQYF. Written as DNA, the CDR3 is TGCACCAGCAGCCAAGATTCGGCGACAAACGAGCAGTACTTC.

The genes are TRBV5-1 and TRBJ2-1, with 9 bases matching TRBD2. Trimming cost V 0 bases and J 8 bases; bases outside gene matches: 0. The CDR3 length is 13 residues. Germline lookup yields CDR1 SGHRS and CDR2 YFSETQ. This CDR3 is CASSLGLADEQFF. In nucleotides, the CDR3 is TGCGCCAGCAGCTTGGGACTAGCGGATGAGCAGTTCTTC.

There are a few counts of this clone. The chain employs TRBV4-3 and TRBJ2-7, with 9 bases identical to TRBD1. The ends lost 0 bases at V and 6 bases at J; junction bases unmatched: 9. From germline, CDR1 is LGHNA and CDR2 YSLEER. The CDR3 extends over 16 amino acids. CDR3 DNA sequence: TGCGCCAGCAGCCAAGATCTTTACAGGGGGCTTAGCGAGCAGTACTTC. It yields the protein CASSQDLYRGLSEQYF.

The chain recombines TRBV12-5 with TRBJ1-1, with unresolved D. V was cut by 1 base and J by 1 base, with 7 bases left in between. The CDR3 has 14 amino acids. Per the germline V gene, CDR1 is LGHNT and CDR2 is FRNRAP. CDR3: CASGLGYGNTEAFF. Here the CDR3 DNA reads TGTGCTAGTGGTTTGGGTTACGGGAACACTGAAGCTTTCTTT.

The rearrangement joins TRBV2 to TRBJ1-2; TRBD1 is a possible D gene (6 bases). Germline V CDR1 and CDR2: SNHLY, FYNNEI. The CDR3 length is 14 residues. The V and J ends lost 4 bases and 7 bases respectively, with 16 bases between them. CDR3: CASSVGQGIGGYTF. CDR3 sequence (DNA): TGTGCCAGCAGTGTTGGTCAGGGGATAGGTGGCTACACCTTC.

The V call is TRBV7-8, the J call TRBJ1-5; 8 positions match TRBD1. With 5 bases clipped from V and 6 bases from J, the junction kept 6 bases outside the gene matches. Germline V gene data show CDR1 as SGHVS and CDR2 as FQNEAQ. The CDR3 runs to 14 residues. This chain's CDR3 is CASSPQGAVQPQHF. DNA of the CDR3: TGTGCCAGCAGCCCCCAGGGGGCGGTTCAGCCCCAGCATTTT.

This sequence joins TRBV4-3 and TRBJ1-1; D call uncertain. V was shortened by 4 bases and J by 7 bases, with 16 bases between the two germline ends. This CDR3 has 14 amino acids. Per germline, CDR1 LGHNA and CDR2 YSLEER. This chain's CDR3 is CASSPLAAAGEAFF. The CDR3 DNA follows: TGCGCCAGCAGCCCCCTCGCGGCAGCCGGTGAAGCTTTCTTT.

The V call is TRBV25-1, the J call TRBJ1-2; D is perhaps TRBD1 (6 bases). This CDR3 comprises 15 residues. V lost 0 bases and J lost 1, with 9 bases in between. Germline CDR1 and CDR2: MGHDK and SYGVNS. This chain's CDR3 is CASSEYRTDNYGYTF. In DNA, the CDR3 is TGTGCCAGCAGTGAATACAGGACAGATAACTATGGCTACACCTTC.

This chain links TRBV9 with TRBJ2-1; D not certain. This CDR3 is 14 amino acids long. Trimming pared 6 bases from V and 2 bases from J, leaving 12 bases between. Germline CDR1 and CDR2: SGDLS and YYNGEE. For the CDR3, the DNA is TGTGCCAGCACCGAGACAAACGCCTACAATGAGCAGTTCTTC. Its protein product is CASTETNAYNEQFF.

This clone was detected once. This chain joins TRBV7-9 and TRBJ2-7; 11 bases agree with TRBD2. Per germline, CDR1 SEHNR and CDR2 FQNEAQ (reference sequence). This CDR3 region has 14 residues. Trimming removed 8 bases from V and 3 bases from J; junction bases left unmatched: 6. The CDR3 DNA follows: TGTGCCAGCGGGGGTAGCGGGAGGGGCTACGAGCAGTACTTC. Its protein product is CASGGSGRGYEQYF.